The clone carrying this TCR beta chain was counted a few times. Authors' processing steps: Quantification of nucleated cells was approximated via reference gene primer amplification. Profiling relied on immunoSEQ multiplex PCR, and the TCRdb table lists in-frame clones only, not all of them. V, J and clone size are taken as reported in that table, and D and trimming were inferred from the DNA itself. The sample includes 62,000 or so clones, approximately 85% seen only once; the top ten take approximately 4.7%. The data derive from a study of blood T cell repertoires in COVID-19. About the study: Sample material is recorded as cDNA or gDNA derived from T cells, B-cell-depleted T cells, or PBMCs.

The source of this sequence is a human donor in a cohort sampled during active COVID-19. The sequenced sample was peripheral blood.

The CDR3 DNA follows: TGTGCCAGCACCGCCAGGGTTCAACGATCCTACGAGCAGTACTTC. This codes for CASTARVQRSYEQYF. V is TRBV21-1 and J is TRBJ2-7; the listed D gene, TRBD1, was not tested against the DNA. TRBV21-1 is noted as a pseudogene. There are 15 residues in the CDR3.